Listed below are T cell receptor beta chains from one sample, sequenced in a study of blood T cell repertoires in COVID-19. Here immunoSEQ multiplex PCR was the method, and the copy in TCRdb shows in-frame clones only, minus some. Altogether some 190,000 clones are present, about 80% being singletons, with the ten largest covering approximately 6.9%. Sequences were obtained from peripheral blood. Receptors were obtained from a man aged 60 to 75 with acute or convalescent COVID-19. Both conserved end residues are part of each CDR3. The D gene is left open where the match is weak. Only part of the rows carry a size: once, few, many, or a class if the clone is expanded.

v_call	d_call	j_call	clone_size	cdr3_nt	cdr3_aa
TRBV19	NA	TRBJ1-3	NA	TGTGCCAGTAGTAGGGACATCTTGGGGCTCTCTGGAAACACCATATATTTT	CASSRDILGLSGNTIYF
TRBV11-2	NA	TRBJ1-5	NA	TGTGCCAGCAGCTTAGGGGAGGGGCGGGGGCCCCAGCATTTT	CASSLGEGRGPQHF
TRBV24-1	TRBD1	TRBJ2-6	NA	TGTGCCACCGGACAGGGGTCTACTGGGGCCAACGTCCTGACTTTC	CATGQGSTGANVLTF
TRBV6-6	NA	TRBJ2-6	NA	TGTGCCAGCAGTTACTCAGCCGGCTCTGGGGCCAACGTCCTGACTTTC	CASSYSAGSGANVLTF
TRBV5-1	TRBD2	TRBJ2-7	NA	TGCGCCAGCAGCCCGGGAGGCTACGAGCAGTACTTC	CASSPGGYEQYF
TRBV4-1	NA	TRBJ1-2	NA	TGCGCCAGCAGCCAAGATCTTATCAAACTGGACTATGGCTACACCTTC	CASSQDLIKLDYGYTF
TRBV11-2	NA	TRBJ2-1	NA	TGTGCCAGCAGCTTATCATCAGGACACTACAATGAGCAGTTCTTC	CASSLSSGHYNEQFF
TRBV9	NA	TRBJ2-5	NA	TGTGCCAGCAGCGTAGCAACTAGCAACCAAGAGACCCAGTACTTC	CASSVATSNQETQYF
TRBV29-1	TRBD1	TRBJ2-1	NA	TGCAGCGTCCACTCCGGGACAGGGAGCGTCCGAGGGAAGTTCTTC	CSVHSGTGSVRGKFF
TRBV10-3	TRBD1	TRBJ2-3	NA	TGTGCCATCAACGACAGGGGTGGGCCCACAGATACGCAGTATTTT	CAINDRGGPTDTQYF
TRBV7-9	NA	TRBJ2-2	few	TGTGCCAGCAGCTTTCCATTCCCCAACACCGGGGAGCTGTTTTTT	CASSFPFPNTGELFF
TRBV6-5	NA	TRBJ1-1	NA	TGTGCCAGCAGCACCGGGACACTAAACACTGAAGCTTTCTTT	CASSTGTLNTEAFF
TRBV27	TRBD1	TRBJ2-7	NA	TGTGCCAGCAGACCCTTCGGGACAGGGATCTACGAGCAGTACTTC	CASRPFGTGIYEQYF
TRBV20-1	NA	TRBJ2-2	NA	TGCAGTGCTAGTTCACTTCTCACCGGGGAGCTGTTTTTT	CSASSLLTGELFF
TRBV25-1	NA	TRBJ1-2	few	TGTGCCAGCAGTTTAGGGAGTTATGGCTACACCTTC	CASSLGSYGYTF
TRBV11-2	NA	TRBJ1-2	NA	TGTGCCAGCAGCTTTGGACAGATCTATGGCTACACCTTC	CASSFGQIYGYTF
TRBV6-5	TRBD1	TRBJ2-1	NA	TGTGCCACCGGGACAGGGTACAATGAGCAGTTCTTC	CATGTGYNEQFF
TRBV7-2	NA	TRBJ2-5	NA	TGTGCCAGCAGCCTGCAAGAGACCCAGTACTTC	CASSLQETQYF
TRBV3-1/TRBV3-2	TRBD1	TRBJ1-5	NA	TGTGCCAGCAGCCAGACAGGGCTCAATCAGCCCCAGCATTTT	CASSQTGLNQPQHF
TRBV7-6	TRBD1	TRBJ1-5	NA	TGTGCCAGCAGCCCGGGACAGGCCCTTAGCAATCAGCCCCAGCATTTT	CASSPGQALSNQPQHF
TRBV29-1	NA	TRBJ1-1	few	TGCAGCGCCCGGGGTACACTGAACACTGAAGCTTTCTTT	CSARGTLNTEAFF
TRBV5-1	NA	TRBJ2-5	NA	TGCGCCAGCAGCAATACAGGAGTTGGGTACCAAGAGACCCAGTACTTC	CASSNTGVGYQETQYF
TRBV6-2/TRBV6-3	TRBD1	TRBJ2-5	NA	TGTGCCAGCAGTCCCGGGACAGGGGTCCCAGAGACCCAGTACTTC	CASSPGTGVPETQYF
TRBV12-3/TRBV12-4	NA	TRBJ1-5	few	TGTGCCAGCAGCCAACAGGGCAATCAGCCCCAGCATTTT	CASSQQGNQPQHF
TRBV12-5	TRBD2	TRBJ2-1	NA	TGTGCTAGTGGTTTGGTACTCCTAGCGGGGGGCCCCTACAATGAGCAGTTCTTC	CASGLVLLAGGPYNEQFF
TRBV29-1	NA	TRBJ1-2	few	TGCAGCGCCCGAGGTGGCCAATGGGTATATGGCTACACCTTC	CSARGGQWVYGYTF
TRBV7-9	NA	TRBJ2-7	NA	TGTGCCAGCAGCTTAGCGCAAGGCAGACACTACGAGCAGTACTTC	CASSLAQGRHYEQYF
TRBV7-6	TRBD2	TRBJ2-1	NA	TGTGCCAGCAGCTCGAGGCGGGAGGGAGGAAATGAGCAGTTCTTC	CASSSRREGGNEQFF
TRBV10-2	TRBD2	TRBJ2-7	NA	TGCGCCAGCAGTCGGGGACTAGCGGAAACCTACGAGCAGTACTTC	CASSRGLAETYEQYF
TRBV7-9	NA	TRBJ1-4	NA	TGTGCCAGCATAGGGGCCGGTGAAAAACTGTTTTTT	CASIGAGEKLFF
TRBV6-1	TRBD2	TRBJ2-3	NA	TGTGCCAGCAGTGTAGAACTAGCGGCTAGCACAGATACGCAGTATTTT	CASSVELAASTDTQYF
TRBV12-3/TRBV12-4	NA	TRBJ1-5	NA	TGTGCCAGCAGTGAATCAGGGGACCAGCCCCAGCATTTT	CASSESGDQPQHF
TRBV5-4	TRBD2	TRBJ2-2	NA	TGTGCCAGCAGTTCTCCGACTAGCGGGAGCGACACCGGGGAGCTGTTTTTT	CASSSPTSGSDTGELFF
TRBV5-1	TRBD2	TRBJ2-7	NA	TGCGCCAGCAGCTTGGATCGACTAGCGGGCCCCAGCTCCTACGAGCAGTACTTC	CASSLDRLAGPSSYEQYF
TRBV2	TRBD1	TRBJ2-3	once	TGTGCCAGCCAGGACAGGGGTTTCACAGATACGCAGTATTTT	CASQDRGFTDTQYF
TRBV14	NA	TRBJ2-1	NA	TGTGCCAGCAGCCCAAGGTTTGGGGAGGAGGGCGATGAGCAGTTCTTC	CASSPRFGEEGDEQFF
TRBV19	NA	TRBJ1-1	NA	TGTGCCAGTAGTATCGGTGCCACTGAAGCTTTCTTT	CASSIGATEAFF
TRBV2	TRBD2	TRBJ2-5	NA	TGTGCCAGCAGTCCGACTAGCGGAGGGGAGGAGACCCAGTACTTC	CASSPTSGGEETQYF
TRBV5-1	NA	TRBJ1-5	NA	TGCGCCAGCAGCTTGGAGGGGGAAGATCAGCCCCAGCATTTT	CASSLEGEDQPQHF
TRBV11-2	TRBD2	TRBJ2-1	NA	TGTGCCAGCAGCTTAGATAGGGCTAGCGGGAGATTGAGGAACAATGAGCAGTTCTTC	CASSLDRASGRLRNNEQFF
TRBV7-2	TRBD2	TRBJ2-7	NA	TGTGCCAGCAGCATAGCGGGAGGCTACGAGCAGTACTTC	CASSIAGGYEQYF
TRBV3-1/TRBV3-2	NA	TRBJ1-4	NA	TGTGCCAGCAGCCAAGATGTCAGAAGAGGAAAACTGTTTTTT	CASSQDVRRGKLFF
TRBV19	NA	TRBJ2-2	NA	TGTGCCAGTCGGCGGCGGGACGCGAACACCGGGGAGCTGTTTTTT	CASRRRDANTGELFF
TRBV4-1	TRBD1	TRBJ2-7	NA	TGCGCCAGCAGACCCGGGACAGGGGTAGGCGAGCAGTACTTC	CASRPGTGVGEQYF
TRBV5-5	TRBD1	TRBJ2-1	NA	TGTGCCAGCGTCTGGGACAGCACCTACAATGAGCAGTTCTTC	CASVWDSTYNEQFF
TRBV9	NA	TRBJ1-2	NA	TGTGCCAGCAGCGAGGCGACAGGACTGGGCTATGGCTACACCTTC	CASSEATGLGYGYTF
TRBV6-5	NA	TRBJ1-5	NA	TGTGCCAGCAGACCGGAAGGGGTCCTCAATCAGCCCCAGCATTTT	CASRPEGVLNQPQHF
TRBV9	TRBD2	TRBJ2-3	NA	TGTGCCAGCAGCCCCCGACTAGCGGGGGCCCACACAGATACGCAGTATTTT	CASSPRLAGAHTDTQYF
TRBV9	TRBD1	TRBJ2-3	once	TGTGCCAGCAGCTCCAGGCAGGGGGGCACAGATACGCAGTATTTT	CASSSRQGGTDTQYF
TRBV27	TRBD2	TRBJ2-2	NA	TGTGCCAGCAGTTTGAGTGCGGGGGGGCTTTTCGGCACCGGGGAGCTGTTTTTT	CASSLSAGGLFGTGELFF